This T cell receptor beta chain was profiled in a study of control samples from healthy donors and cancer patients. Germline values: CDR1 LGHNT, CDR2 FRNRAP. Trimming removed 3 bases from V and 0 bases from J, with 5 bases in between. The CDR3 sequence is 13 residues long. Some clones are missing from TCRdb's copy, which holds only in-frame ones; the method was immunoSEQ multiplex PCR. The sample records tens of thousands of clones, roughly 86% being singletons. Sequenced material: PBMCs. This sequence originates from a woman between 40 and 50 years old with lung cancer. The V gene is TRBV12-5, the J gene TRBJ1-1, with no clear D. CDR3 sequence reads: CASGFGLNTEAFF. In nucleotides, the CDR3 is TGTGCTAGTGGTTTCGGGCTGAACACTGAAGCTTTCTTT.